The entry that follows covers one T cell receptor (beta chain) sequence. TCRdb keeps only in-frame clones here, not all; method: immunoSEQ multiplex PCR. The sample lists 100,000 to 150,000 clones; more than 80% were seen once. This entry is derived from a study of control samples from healthy donors and cancer patients. J gave up 5 bases and V 2 bases, and 8 bases lay outside the gene matches. The CDR3 consists of 16 residues. Germline assignment: CDR1 SNHLY and CDR2 FYNNEI. The sample comprised blood. V gene TRBV2 combines with J gene TRBJ2-5, with 10 bases matching TRBD2. This sequence was found in a middle-aged man in good health. The CDR3 loop reads CASSEKAGGPLETQYF. The CDR3 DNA follows: TGTGCCAGCAGTGAAAAAGCGGGGGGGCCCTTGGAGACCCAGTACTTC.